This T cell receptor beta chain appears in the sequencing data of a study of CD8+CD57+ T cells in acquired aplastic anemia. Study-wide background: Yields of DNA that came from sorted CD4+ and CD8+ cells averaged about 3.4 ug.

This clonotype was seen ten or more times. Its antigen remains unknown. CDR3 size: 15 residues. V was pared by 2 bases and J by 6 bases, with 14 bases between. The germline CDR1 and CDR2 sequences are SGHTA and FQGTGA. Using genomic DNA as the template, TCR beta VDJ and CDR3 profiling was carried out. TCRdb re-analysed the reads in MiXCR, keeping a single row per CDR3 protein. The data show approximately 70,000 distinct CDR3 sequences, about 54% seen once. Study-level results: Sharing between patients and controls was observed for over 25 CD8+ CDR3 sequences. Between patients and controls, CD8+ Simpson's diversity did not vary significantly.

V is TRBV7-3 and J is TRBJ2-1; D is ambiguous. This sequence originates from a human donor in good health, serving as a control. The material sequenced was sorted CD4+, CD8+, or CD8+CD57+ T cells (not recorded which) from PBMCs. The CDR3: CASSLSRTLGNEQFF. CDR3 DNA sequence: TGTGCCAGCAGCTTATCACGGACCCTAGGCAATGAGCAGTTCTTC. The whole variable domain, remainder taken from reference TRBV7-3 and TRBJ2-1, is GAGVSQTPSNKVTEKGKYVELRCDPISGHTALYWYRQSLGQGPEFLIYFQGTGAADDSGLPNDRFFAVRPEGSVSTLKIQRTERGDSAVYLCASSLSRTLGNEQFFGPGTRLTVL.